The source of this T cell receptor (delta chain) is a study of gamma-delta T cells after stem cell transplantation. TCRdb re-called clones from the RT-PCR reads using CATT. This repertoire shows about 700 delta-chain clones, just over 2.5% found once; its top ten account for around 66%. CDR1 is GEAIGNYY and CDR2 is EKD in the germline V gene. The CDR3 loop spans 14 amino acids. There are a few counts of this clone. This likely reflects a read error, since a far larger clone is one base away. Other nucleotide sequences in the sample specify the same CDR3. This chain links TRDV2 with TRDJ1, with a possible D match to TRDD3 (5 bases). Specimen: gamma-delta T cells. The origin of this receptor is a human donor. It is not recorded whose cells these are; they may come from a transplant donor. CDR3: CACDRIGATDKLIF. As DNA, the CDR3 is TGTGCCTGTGACCGGATAGGAGCGACCGACAAACTCATCTTT.